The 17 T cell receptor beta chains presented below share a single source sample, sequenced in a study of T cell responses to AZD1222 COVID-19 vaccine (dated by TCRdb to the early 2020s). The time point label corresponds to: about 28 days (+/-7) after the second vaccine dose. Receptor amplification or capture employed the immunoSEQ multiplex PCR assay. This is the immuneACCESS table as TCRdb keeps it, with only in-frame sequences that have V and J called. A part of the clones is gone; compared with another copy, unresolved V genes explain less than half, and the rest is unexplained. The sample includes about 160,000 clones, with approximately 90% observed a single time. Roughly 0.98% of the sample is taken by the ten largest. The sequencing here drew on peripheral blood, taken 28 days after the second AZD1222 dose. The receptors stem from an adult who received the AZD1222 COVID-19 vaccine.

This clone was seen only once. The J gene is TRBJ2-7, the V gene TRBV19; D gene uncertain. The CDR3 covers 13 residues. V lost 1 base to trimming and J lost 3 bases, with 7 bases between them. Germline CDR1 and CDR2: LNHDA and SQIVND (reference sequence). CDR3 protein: CASSIGLVYEQYF. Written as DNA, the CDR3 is TGTGCCAGTAGTATAGGCTTGGTCTACGAGCAGTACTTC. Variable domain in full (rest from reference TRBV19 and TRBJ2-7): DGGITQSPKYLFRKEGQNVTLSCEQNLNHDAMYWYRQDPGQGLRLIYYSQIVNDFQKGDIAEGYSVSREKKESFPLTVTSAQKNPTAFYLCASSIGLVYEQYFGPGTRLTVT.

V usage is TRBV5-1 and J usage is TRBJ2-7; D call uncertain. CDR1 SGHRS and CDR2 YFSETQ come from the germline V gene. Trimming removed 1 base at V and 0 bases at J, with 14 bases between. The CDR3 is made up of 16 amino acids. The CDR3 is CASSLYWSGSSYEQYF. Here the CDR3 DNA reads TGCGCCAGCAGCTTGTACTGGTCAGGTAGCTCCTACGAGCAGTACTTC.

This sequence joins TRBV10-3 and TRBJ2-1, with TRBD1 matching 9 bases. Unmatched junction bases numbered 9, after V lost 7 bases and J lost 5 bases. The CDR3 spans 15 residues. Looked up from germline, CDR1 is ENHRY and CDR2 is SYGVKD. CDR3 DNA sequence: TGTGCCATCACCGGGACAGGGTCCCCCCACAATGAGCAGTTCTTC. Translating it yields CAITGTGSPHNEQFF.

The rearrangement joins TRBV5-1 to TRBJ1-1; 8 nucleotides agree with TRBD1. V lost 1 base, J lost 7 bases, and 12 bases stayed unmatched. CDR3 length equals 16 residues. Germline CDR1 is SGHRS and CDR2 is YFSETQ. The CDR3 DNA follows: TGCGCCAGCAGCTTGCAGTCAGGGGGCGGGACTGATGAAGCTTTCTTT. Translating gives CASSLQSGGGTDEAFF. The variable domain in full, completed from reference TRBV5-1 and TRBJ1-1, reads KAGVTQTPRYLIKTRGQQVTLSCSPISGHRSVSWYQQTPGQGLQFLFEYFSETQRNKGNFPGRFSGRQFSNSRSEMNVSTLELGDSALYLCASSLQSGGGTDEAFFGQGTRLTVV.

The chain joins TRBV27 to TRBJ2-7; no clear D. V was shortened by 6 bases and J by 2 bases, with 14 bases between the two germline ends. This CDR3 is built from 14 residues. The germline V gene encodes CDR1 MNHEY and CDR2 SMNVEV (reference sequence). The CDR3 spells CASSLTPLTYEQYF. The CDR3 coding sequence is TGTGCCAGCAGCCTGACACCTCTCACCTACGAGCAGTACTTC.

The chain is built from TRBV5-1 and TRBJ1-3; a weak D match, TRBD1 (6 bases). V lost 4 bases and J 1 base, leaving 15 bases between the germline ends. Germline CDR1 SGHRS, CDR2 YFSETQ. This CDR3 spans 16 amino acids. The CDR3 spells CASSRDISRSGNTIYF. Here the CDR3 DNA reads TGCGCCAGCAGCCGGGACATTTCGAGGTCTGGAAACACCATATATTTT.

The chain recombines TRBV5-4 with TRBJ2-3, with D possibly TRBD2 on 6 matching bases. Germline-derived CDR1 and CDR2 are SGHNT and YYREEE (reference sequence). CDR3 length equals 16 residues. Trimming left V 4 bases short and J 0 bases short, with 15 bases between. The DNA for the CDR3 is TGTGCCAGCAGCCCTACTCCGGGACTGAGCACAGATACGCAGTATTTT. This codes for CASSPTPGLSTDTQYF.

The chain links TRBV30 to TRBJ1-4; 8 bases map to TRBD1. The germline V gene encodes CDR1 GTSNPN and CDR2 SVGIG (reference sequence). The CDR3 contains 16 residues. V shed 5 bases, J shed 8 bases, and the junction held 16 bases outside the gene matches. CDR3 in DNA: TGTGCCTGGGATGCCGAACCTACAGGGGGGAGCGAAAAACTGTTTTTT. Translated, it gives CAWDAEPTGGSEKLFF.

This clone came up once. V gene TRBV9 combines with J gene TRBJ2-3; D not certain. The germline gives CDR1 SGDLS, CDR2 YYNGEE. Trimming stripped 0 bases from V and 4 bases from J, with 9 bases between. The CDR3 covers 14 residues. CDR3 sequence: CASSVVGYSDTQYF. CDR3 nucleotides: TGTGCCAGCAGCGTAGTGGGATACTCAGATACGCAGTATTTT. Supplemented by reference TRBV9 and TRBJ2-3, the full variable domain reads DSGVTQTPKHLITATGQRVTLRCSPRSGDLSVYWYQQSLDQGLQFLIQYYNGEERAKGNILERFSAQQFPDLHSELNLSSLELGDSALYFCASSVVGYSDTQYFGPGTRLTVL.

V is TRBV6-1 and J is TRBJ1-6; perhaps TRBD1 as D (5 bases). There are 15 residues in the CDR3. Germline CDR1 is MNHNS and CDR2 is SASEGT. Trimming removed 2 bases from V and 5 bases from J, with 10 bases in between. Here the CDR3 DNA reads TGTGCCAGCAGTGAATTTATGGGGGATAATTCACCCCTCCACTTT. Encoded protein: CASSEFMGDNSPLHF.

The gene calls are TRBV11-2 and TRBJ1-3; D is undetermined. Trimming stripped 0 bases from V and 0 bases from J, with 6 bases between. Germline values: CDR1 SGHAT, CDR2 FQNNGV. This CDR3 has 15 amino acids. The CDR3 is CASSLEQDSGNTIYF. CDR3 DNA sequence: TGTGCCAGCAGCTTAGAGCAGGACTCTGGAAACACCATATATTTT.

CDR3 sequence: CASSSRTGRDGYTF. The CDR3 DNA is TGTGCCAGCAGCTCCAGGACAGGGAGGGATGGCTACACCTTC. The chain combines TRBV6-5 with TRBJ1-2; 8 bases map to TRBD1. V lost 6 bases and J lost 6; bases outside the gene matches: 9. This CDR3 region has 14 residues. In germline, CDR1 is MNHEY, CDR2 SVGAGI.

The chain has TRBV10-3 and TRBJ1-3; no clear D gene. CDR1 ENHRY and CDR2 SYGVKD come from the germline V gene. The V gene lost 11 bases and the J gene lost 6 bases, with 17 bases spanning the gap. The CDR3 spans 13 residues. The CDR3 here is CAAERTGENTIYF. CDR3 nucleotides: TGTGCCGCCGAGCGGACCGGGGAAAACACCATATATTTT.

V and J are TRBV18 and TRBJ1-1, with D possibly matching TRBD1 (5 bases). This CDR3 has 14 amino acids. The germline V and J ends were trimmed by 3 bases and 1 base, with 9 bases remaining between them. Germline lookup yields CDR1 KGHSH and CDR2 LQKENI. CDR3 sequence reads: CASSPRGGNTEAFF. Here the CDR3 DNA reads TGTGCCAGCTCACCCCGGGGGGGGAACACTGAAGCTTTCTTT.

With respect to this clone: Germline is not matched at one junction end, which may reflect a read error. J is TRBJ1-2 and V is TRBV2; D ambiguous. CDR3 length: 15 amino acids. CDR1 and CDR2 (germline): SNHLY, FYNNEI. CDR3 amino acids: CASSEDVTLNYGYTF. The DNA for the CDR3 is TGTGCCAGCAGCGAAGATGTGACTCTCAACTATGGCTACACCTTC.

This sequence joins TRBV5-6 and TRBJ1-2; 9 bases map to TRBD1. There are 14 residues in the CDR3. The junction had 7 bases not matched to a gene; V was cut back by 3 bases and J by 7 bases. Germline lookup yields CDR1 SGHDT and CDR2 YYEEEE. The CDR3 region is CASSSTGGASGYTF. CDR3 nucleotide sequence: TGTGCCAGCAGCTCAACAGGGGGCGCGAGTGGCTACACCTTC.

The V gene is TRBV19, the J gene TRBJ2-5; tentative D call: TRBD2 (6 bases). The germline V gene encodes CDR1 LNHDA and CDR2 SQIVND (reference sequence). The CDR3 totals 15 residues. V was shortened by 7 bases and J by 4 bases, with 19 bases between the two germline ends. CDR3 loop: CASTPVSGGIETQYF. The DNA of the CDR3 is TGTGCCAGTACGCCGGTCTCCGGGGGAATAGAGACCCAGTACTTC.